A selection of T cell receptor beta chains follows, all from one sample in a study of cytomegalovirus exposure and HLA in healthy donors. The table came from immunoSEQ multiplex PCR; TCRdb's copy has only in-frame clones and leaves some out. The sample gives about 160,000 clones, 85% of which show up once; roughly 2.1% is in the top ten. The sequencing sample was made of PBMCs. These receptors were obtained from a man in his late teens or twenties in good health and CMV-seropositive. The conserved cysteine and the conserved F or W are not part of the CDR3 here.

TRBJ1-2 | TRBV7-2 | ASSPRGNYGYT
TRBJ1-1 | TRBV5-6 | ASSPREGGYTEAF
TRBJ1-1 | TRBV7-3 | ASSLIGGDTEAF
TRBJ1-1 | TRBV6-6 | ASSNEVGPRKAF
TRBJ2-7 | TRBV6-1 | ASSGGGKQPGRQQY
TRBJ2-5 | TRBV5-4 | ASSPTGEPRKTQY
TRBJ2-2 | TRBV7-6 | ASSLAAGWGTGELF
TRBJ2-1 | TRBV4-3 | ASSLGGASFSYNEQF
TRBJ2-5 | TRBV15 | ATTSTSGEETQY
TRBJ2-6 | TRBV9 | ASRARDRVLGSGANVLT
TRBJ2-1 | TRBV5-1 | ASSLASQGALRLTGNEQF
TRBJ1-2 | TRBV6-1 | ASSDWTGPNYGYT
TRBJ1-2 | TRBV5-1 | ASSLSANSNYGYT
TRBJ1-1 | TRBV29-1 | SVAHAGVSGEAF
TRBJ2-7 | TRBV7-9 | ASSSGQGSHEQY
TRBJ1-2 | TRBV6-5 | ASSRQPHYGYT
TRBJ2-4 | TRBV4-1 | ASSQEMSQRGRNIQY
TRBJ2-1 | TRBV29-1 | SVEWPRIRNEQF